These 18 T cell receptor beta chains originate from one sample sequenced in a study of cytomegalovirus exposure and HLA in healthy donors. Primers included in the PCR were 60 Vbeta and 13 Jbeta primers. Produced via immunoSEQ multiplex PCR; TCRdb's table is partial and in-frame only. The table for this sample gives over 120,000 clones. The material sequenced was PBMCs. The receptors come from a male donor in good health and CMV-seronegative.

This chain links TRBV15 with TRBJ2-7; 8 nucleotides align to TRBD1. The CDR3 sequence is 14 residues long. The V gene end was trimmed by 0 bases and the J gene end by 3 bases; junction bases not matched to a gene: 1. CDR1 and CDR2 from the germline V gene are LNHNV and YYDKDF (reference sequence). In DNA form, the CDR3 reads TGTGCCACCAGCAGAGAAGACAGGGGCTACGAGCAGTACTTC. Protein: CATSREDRGYEQYF.

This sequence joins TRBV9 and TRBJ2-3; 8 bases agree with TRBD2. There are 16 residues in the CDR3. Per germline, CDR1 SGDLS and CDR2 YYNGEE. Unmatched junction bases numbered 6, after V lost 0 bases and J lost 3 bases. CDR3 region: CASSVGAGAITDTQYF. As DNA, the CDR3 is TGTGCCAGCAGCGTAGGAGCGGGGGCGATAACAGATACGCAGTATTTT.

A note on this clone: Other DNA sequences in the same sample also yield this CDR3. In DNA, the CDR3 is TGCGCCAGCAGCCAAGACCCAACAGATACGCAGTATTTT. It codes for CASSQDPTDTQYF. The gene calls are TRBV4-1 and TRBJ2-3, with D uncertain. CDR1 and CDR2 (germline): MGHRA, YSYEKL. CDR3 size: 13 residues. V lost 0 bases to trimming and J lost 3 bases, with 4 bases between them.

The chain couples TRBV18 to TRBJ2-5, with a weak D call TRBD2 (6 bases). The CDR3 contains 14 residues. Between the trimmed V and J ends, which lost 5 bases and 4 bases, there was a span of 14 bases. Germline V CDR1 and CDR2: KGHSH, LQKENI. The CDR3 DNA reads TGTGCCAGCTCATCGGATGACGGGGGAGAGACCCAGTACTTC. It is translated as CASSSDDGGETQYF.

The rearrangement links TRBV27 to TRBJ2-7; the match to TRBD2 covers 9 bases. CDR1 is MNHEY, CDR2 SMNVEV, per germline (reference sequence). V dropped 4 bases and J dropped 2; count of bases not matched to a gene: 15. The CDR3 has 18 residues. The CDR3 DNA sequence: TGTGCCAGCAGTTCCATCGGTGCTAGCGGGATCGGAGCCTACGAGCAGTACTTC. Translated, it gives CASSSIGASGIGAYEQYF.

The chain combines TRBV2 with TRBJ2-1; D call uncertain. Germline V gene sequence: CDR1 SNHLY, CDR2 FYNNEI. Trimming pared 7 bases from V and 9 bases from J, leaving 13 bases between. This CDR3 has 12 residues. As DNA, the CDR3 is TGTGCCAGCACCTTTAGCCTCGGTGAGCAGTTCTTC. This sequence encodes CASTFSLGEQFF.

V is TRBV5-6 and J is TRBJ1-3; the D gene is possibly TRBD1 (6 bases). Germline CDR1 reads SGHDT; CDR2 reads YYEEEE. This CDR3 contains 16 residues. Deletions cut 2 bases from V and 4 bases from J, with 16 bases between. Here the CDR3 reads CASSFGGITGGNTIYF. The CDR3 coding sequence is TGTGCCAGCAGCTTTGGAGGAATTACAGGGGGAAACACCATATATTTT.

The DNA for the CDR3 is TGTGCCTGGAGTGTAGGGGATTTCGATGGCTACACCTTC. Translation: CAWSVGDFDGYTF. The rearrangement joins TRBV30 to TRBJ1-2; a possible D gene is TRBD1 (5 bases). The CDR3 is 13 residues long. Germline CDR1 and CDR2: GTSNPN and SVGIG (reference sequence). V was clipped by 0 bases and J by 6 bases, with 11 bases between them.

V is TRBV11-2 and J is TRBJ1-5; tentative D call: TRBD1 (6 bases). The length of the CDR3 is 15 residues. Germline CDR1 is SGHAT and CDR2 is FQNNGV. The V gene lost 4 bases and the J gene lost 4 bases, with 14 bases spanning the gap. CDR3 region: CASSSLTGGNQPQHF. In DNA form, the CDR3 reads TGTGCCAGCAGCTCGTTGACAGGTGGTAATCAGCCCCAGCATTTT. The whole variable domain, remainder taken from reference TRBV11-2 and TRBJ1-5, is EAGVAQSPRYKIIEKRQSVAFWCNPISGHATLYWYQQILGQGPKLLIQFQNNGVVDDSQLPKDRFSAERLKGVDSTLKIQPAKLEDSAVYLCASSSLTGGNQPQHFGDGTRLSIL.

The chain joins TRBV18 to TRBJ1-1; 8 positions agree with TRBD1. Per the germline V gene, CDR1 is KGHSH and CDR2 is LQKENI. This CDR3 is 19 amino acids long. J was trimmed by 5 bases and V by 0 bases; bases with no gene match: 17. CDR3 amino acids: CASSPPGAGGGLAGTEAFF. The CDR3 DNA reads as TGTGCCAGCTCACCACCCGGGGCAGGGGGCGGATTGGCTGGGACTGAAGCTTTCTTT.

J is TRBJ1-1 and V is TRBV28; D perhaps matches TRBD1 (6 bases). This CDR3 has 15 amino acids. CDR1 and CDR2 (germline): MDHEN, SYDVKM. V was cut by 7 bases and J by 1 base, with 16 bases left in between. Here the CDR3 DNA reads TGTGCCAGCATCCTCCCGGACAGCTCGAACACTGAAGCTTTCTTT. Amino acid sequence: CASILPDSSNTEAFF.

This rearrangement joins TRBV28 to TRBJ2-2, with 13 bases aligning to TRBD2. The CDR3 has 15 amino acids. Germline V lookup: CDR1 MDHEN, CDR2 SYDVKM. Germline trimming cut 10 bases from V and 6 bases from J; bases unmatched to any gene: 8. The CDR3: CAISRTSGGSGELFF. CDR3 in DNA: TGTGCCATATCTCGGACTAGCGGGGGTTCCGGGGAGCTGTTTTTT.

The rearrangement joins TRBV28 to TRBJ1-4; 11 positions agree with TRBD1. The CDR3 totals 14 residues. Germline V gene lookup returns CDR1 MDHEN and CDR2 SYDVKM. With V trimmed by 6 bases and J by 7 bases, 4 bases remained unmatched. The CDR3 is CASRGGTGGEKLFF. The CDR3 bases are TGTGCCAGCAGGGGCGGGACAGGGGGTGAAAAACTGTTTTTT.

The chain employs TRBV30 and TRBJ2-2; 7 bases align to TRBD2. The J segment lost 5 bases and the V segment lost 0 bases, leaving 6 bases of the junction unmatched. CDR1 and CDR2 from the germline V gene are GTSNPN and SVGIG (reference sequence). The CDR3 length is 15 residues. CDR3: CAWSVAGAVTGELFF. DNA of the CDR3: TGTGCCTGGAGTGTGGCGGGAGCAGTAACCGGGGAGCTGTTTTTT.

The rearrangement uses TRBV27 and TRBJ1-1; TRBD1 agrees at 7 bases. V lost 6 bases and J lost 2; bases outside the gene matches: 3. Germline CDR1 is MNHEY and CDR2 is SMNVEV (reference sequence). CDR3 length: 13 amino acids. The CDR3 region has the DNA TGTGCCAGCAGGAGGGACAGTAACACTGAAGCTTTCTTT. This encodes CASRRDSNTEAFF.

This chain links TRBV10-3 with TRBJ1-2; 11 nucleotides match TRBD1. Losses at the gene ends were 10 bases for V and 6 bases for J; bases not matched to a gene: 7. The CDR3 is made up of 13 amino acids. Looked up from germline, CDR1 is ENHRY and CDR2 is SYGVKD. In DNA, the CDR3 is TGTGCCAACTCCGGGACAGGGGGTAATGGCTACACCTTC. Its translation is CANSGTGGNGYTF.

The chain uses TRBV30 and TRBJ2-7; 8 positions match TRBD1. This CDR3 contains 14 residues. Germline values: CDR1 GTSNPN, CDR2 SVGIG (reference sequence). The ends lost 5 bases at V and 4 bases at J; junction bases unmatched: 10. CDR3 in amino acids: CAWSGGRGPYEQYF. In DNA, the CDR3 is TGTGCCTGGTCTGGCGGCAGGGGGCCGTACGAGCAGTACTTC.

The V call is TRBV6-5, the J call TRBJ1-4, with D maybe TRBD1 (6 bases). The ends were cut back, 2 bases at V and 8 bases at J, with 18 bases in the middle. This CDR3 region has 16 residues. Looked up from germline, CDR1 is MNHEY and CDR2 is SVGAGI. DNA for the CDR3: TGTGCCAGCAGTTACGCCCGGACAGTCGGGACGGAAAAACTGTTTTTT. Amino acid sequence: CASSYARTVGTEKLFF.